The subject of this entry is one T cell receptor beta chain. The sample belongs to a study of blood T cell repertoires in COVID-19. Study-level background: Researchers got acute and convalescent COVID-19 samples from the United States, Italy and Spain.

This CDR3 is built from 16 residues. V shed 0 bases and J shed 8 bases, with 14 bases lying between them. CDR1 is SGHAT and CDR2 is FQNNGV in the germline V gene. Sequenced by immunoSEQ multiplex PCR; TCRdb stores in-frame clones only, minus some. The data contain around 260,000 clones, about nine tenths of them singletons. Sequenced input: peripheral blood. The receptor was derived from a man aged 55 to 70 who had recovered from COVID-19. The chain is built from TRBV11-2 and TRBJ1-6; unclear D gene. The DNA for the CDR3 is TGTGCCAGCAGCTTAGATTGGGCCGGGAAAGATTCACCCCTCCACTTT. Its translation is CASSLDWAGKDSPLHF.